These 31 T cell receptor beta chains were sequenced from one sample in a study of blood T cell repertoires in COVID-19. This table comes from immunoSEQ multiplex PCR, and its TCRdb copy is limited to in-frame clones, with some not included. In the table there are 470,000 or so clones, approximately 90% of which are singletons. Sequenced input: peripheral blood. These receptors were obtained from a woman younger than 45 with acute or convalescent COVID-19.

V usage is TRBV7-9 and J usage is TRBJ2-7, with a tentative D call TRBD2 (6 bases). The CDR3 contains 17 residues. From germline, CDR1 is SEHNR and CDR2 FQNEAQ (reference sequence). V gave up 1 base and J gave up 0 bases, with 16 bases separating them. The CDR3 nucleotides are TGTGCCAGCAGCTTAGGGCGGGACTCCCTGAGCTCCTACGAGCAGTACTTC. This encodes CASSLGRDSLSSYEQYF.

This clone was seen only a few times. V is TRBV3-1 (or the pseudogene TRBV3-2) and J is TRBJ2-2; D may be TRBD2 (6 bases). V was trimmed by 1 base and J by 6 bases, leaving 12 bases between them. Germline V lookup: CDR1 LGHDT, CDR2 YNNKEL (reference sequence). This CDR3 has 15 amino acids. The CDR3 nucleotides are TGTGCCAGCAGCCAAGTAATTTGGGGGGCCGGGGAGCTGTTTTTT. Protein: CASSQVIWGAGELFF.

The rearrangement uses TRBV27 and TRBJ1-5, with a possible D match to TRBD1 (6 bases). Germline CDR1 reads MNHEY; CDR2 reads SMNVEV (reference sequence). Between the trimmed V and J ends, which lost 2 bases and 6 bases, there was a span of 11 bases. CDR3 length: 14 amino acids. CDR3 region: CASSLLGAGQPQHF. Written as DNA, the CDR3 is TGTGCCAGCAGTTTACTGGGGGCGGGTCAGCCCCAGCATTTT.

CDR3 in amino acids: CASSLDDRGNYGYTF. CDR3 bases: TGCGCCAGCAGCTTGGATGACAGGGGAAACTATGGCTACACCTTC. The chain employs TRBV5-1 and TRBJ1-2; 8 bases line up with TRBD1. The germline CDR1 and CDR2 sequences are SGHRS and YFSETQ. The CDR3 spans 15 residues. V gave up 0 bases and J gave up 2 bases; unmatched junction bases: 3.

The chain recombines TRBV12-3 or TRBV12-4 with TRBJ1-5, with TRBD1 identical over 8 bases. The ends lost 7 bases at V and 7 bases at J; junction bases unmatched: 6. This CDR3 is built from 13 residues. CDR3 sequence: CASTSGGRQPQHF. The CDR3 coding sequence is TGTGCCAGCACCTCAGGGGGCAGGCAGCCCCAGCATTTT.

About this clone itself: The junction departs from the called germline gene at one end, perhaps through a read error. Distinct nucleotide sequences in the sample also encode this CDR3. The gene calls are TRBV18 and TRBJ2-7; 7 nucleotides line up with TRBD2. The CDR3 has 12 residues. The V gene's germline CDR1 is KGHSH and CDR2 LQKENI. The CDR3 DNA sequence: TGTGCCAGCTCCCCACCGGGGGGCGAGCAGTACTTC. This codes for CASSPPGGEQYF. Based on the CDR3 plus reference TRBV18 and TRBJ2-7, the full variable domain is NAGVMQNPRHLVRRRGQEARLRCSPMKGHSHVYWYRQLPEEGLKFMVYLQKENIIDESGMPKERFSAEFPKEGPSILRIQQVVRGDSAAYFCASSPPGGEQYFGPGTRLTVT.

The V gene is TRBV2, the J gene TRBJ2-6; TRBD1 might be the D (5 bases). CDR1 SNHLY and CDR2 FYNNEI come from the germline V gene. This CDR3 contains 15 residues. Trimming removed 7 bases from V and 4 bases from J, with 14 bases in between. The CDR3 DNA reads TGTGCCAGCAAGCAGGGTTCTCTCGGGGCCAACGTCCTGACTTTC. Protein product: CASKQGSLGANVLTF.

The rearrangement uses TRBV7-9 and TRBJ1-2; D is unclear. The germline CDR1 and CDR2 sequences are SEHNR and FQNEAQ (reference sequence). The CDR3 covers 12 residues. Trimming shortened V by 3 bases and J by 8 bases, and 10 bases separated the two germline ends. The CDR3 is CASSFGQKGYTF. The CDR3 DNA follows: TGTGCCAGCAGCTTTGGGCAGAAGGGCTACACCTTC.

The rearrangement links TRBV2 to TRBJ1-4; no definite D call. The CDR3 runs to 13 residues. The V end lost 4 bases, the J end lost 8 bases, and 11 bases lay between the germline ends. Germline CDR1 is SNHLY and CDR2 is FYNNEI. The CDR3 here is CASSVSRREKLFF. The DNA for the CDR3 is TGTGCCAGCAGTGTAAGCCGGAGGGAAAAACTGTTTTTT.

The rearrangement joins TRBV4-1 to TRBJ1-4; perhaps TRBD1 as D (5 bases). The CDR3 is 14 amino acids. Trimming cost V 4 bases and J 8 bases, with 14 bases left between them. Looked up from germline, CDR1 is MGHRA and CDR2 is YSYEKL. CDR3 in amino acids: CASSPQGEGEKLFF. CDR3 bases: TGCGCCAGCAGCCCCCAGGGTGAAGGAGAAAAACTGTTTTTT.

The chain uses TRBV5-1 and TRBJ2-3; 11 bases map to TRBD2. Trimming at V came to 0 bases and at J to 3 bases, leaving 3 bases not matched to a gene. The CDR3 extends over 16 amino acids. Germline V CDR1 and CDR2: SGHRS, YFSETQ. In DNA form, the CDR3 reads TGCGCCAGCAGCTTGGGCGGGACTAGCGGAACAGATACGCAGTATTTT. Protein: CASSLGGTSGTDTQYF.

The table lists this clone with a few counts. The chain has TRBV2 and TRBJ1-5; perhaps TRBD1 as D (6 bases). V was trimmed by 5 bases and J by 3 bases, leaving 14 bases between them. CDR1 SNHLY and CDR2 FYNNEI come from the germline V gene. The length of the CDR3 is 15 residues. The CDR3 nucleotides are TGTGCCAGCAGTCCGGGACAATCTACCAATCAGCCCCAGCATTTT. As protein: CASSPGQSTNQPQHF.

This clone has only a few counts. The V and J genes are TRBV5-1 and TRBJ1-2; perhaps TRBD1 as D (6 bases). Trimming took 3 bases from V and 2 from J, leaving 11 bases between them. There are 14 residues in the CDR3. The germline V gene encodes CDR1 SGHRS and CDR2 YFSETQ. The CDR3, as DNA: TGCGCCAGCAGCTACAGTCAGGGGAACTATGGCTACACCTTC. This translates into CASSYSQGNYGYTF.

The gene calls are TRBV7-8 and TRBJ2-3; D may be TRBD2 (7 bases). The CDR3 contains 16 residues. The germline V and J ends were trimmed by 1 base and 2 bases, with 13 bases remaining between them. CDR1 SGHVS and CDR2 FQNEAQ come from the germline V gene. DNA of the CDR3: TGTGCCAGCAGCTTAGATGGGGGGGCCCTCACAGATACGCAGTATTTT. Its protein product is CASSLDGGALTDTQYF. Combining the CDR3 with reference TRBV7-8 and TRBJ2-3 gives the whole variable domain GAGVSQSPRYKVAKRGQDVALRCDPISGHVSLFWYQQALGQGPEFLTYFQNEAQLDKSGLPSDRFFAERPEGSVSTLKIQRTQQEDSAVYLCASSLDGGALTDTQYFGPGTRLTVL.

The chain recombines TRBV19 with TRBJ2-7, with a possible D match to TRBD1 (6 bases). Between the trimmed V and J ends, which lost 1 base and 3 bases, there was a span of 7 bases. This CDR3 spans 13 amino acids. The germline CDR1 and CDR2 sequences are LNHDA and SQIVND (reference sequence). CDR3 sequence reads: CASSIGQDYEQYF. CDR3 nucleotide sequence: TGTGCCAGTAGTATAGGACAGGACTACGAGCAGTACTTC.

The V and J genes are TRBV6-4 and TRBJ2-6; D gene ambiguous. Trimming left V 5 bases short and J 1 base short, with 6 bases between. There are 14 residues in the CDR3. Germline V gene sequence: CDR1 MRHNA, CDR2 SNTAGT. The CDR3 loop reads CASSRSSGANVLTF. Written as DNA, the CDR3 is TGTGCCAGCAGTAGGAGTTCTGGGGCCAACGTCCTGACTTTC.

The chain is built from TRBV11-2 and TRBJ2-5; D possibly corresponds to TRBD2 (5 bases). Deletions cut 5 bases from V and 4 bases from J, with 11 bases between. The V gene's germline CDR1 is SGHAT and CDR2 FQNNGV. The CDR3 loop spans 13 amino acids. The chain's CDR3 is CASSQRRVETQYF. The CDR3 DNA reads as TGTGCCAGCAGCCAACGGCGGGTAGAGACCCAGTACTTC.

The rearrangement joins TRBV4-2 to TRBJ2-1; TRBD2 agrees at 13 bases. The CDR3 extends over 19 amino acids. CDR1 and CDR2 from the germline V gene are LGHNA and YNFKEQ. Trimming at V came to 1 base and at J to 6 bases, leaving 12 bases not matched to a gene. CDR3 sequence (DNA): TGTGCCAGCAGCCAAGTCACTAGCGGGGGGGCCGCAAGTTTCAATGAGCAGTTCTTC. Protein sequence: CASSQVTSGGAASFNEQFF.

This sequence joins TRBV20-1 and TRBJ2-1, with no clear D. From germline, CDR1 is DFQATT and CDR2 SNEGSKA (reference sequence). The ends were cut back, 4 bases at V and 9 bases at J, with 7 bases in the middle. CDR3 size: 10 residues. The CDR3 here is CSAMASEQFF. The CDR3 DNA is TGCAGTGCTATGGCTAGTGAGCAGTTCTTC.

V gene TRBV7-9 combines with J gene TRBJ2-7, with 13 positions matching TRBD2. Per germline, CDR1 SEHNR and CDR2 FQNEAQ (reference sequence). The CDR3 covers 15 residues. The ends lost 6 bases at V and 3 bases at J; junction bases unmatched: 5. Here the CDR3 DNA reads TGTGCCAGCAGTTTCGGGACTAGCGGGATCTACGAGCAGTACTTC. This gives the protein CASSFGTSGIYEQYF. The variable domain in full, with the rest retrieved from reference TRBV7-9 and TRBJ2-7, is DTGVSQNPRHKITKRGQNVTFRCDPISEHNRLYWYRQTLGQGPEFLTYFQNEAQLEKSRLLSDRFSAERPKGSFSTLEIQRTEQGDSAMYLCASSFGTSGIYEQYFGPGTRLTVT.

The J gene is TRBJ1-4, the V gene TRBV4-1; D uncertain. The CDR3 length is 15 residues. Germline CDR1 is MGHRA and CDR2 is YSYEKL. Deletions cut 4 bases from V and 0 bases from J, with 9 bases between. CDR3 region: CASSLLPTTNEKLFF. CDR3 sequence (DNA): TGCGCCAGCAGCCTCCTTCCTACAACTAATGAAAAACTGTTTTTT.

The V call is TRBV3-1 (or the pseudogene TRBV3-2), the J call TRBJ2-3, with 8 nucleotides matching TRBD2. The CDR3 runs to 15 residues. J lost 5 bases, V lost 4 bases, and 8 bases had no gene match. The germline gives CDR1 LGHDT, CDR2 YNNKEL (reference sequence). The CDR3 nucleotides are TGTGCCAGCAGCCCCACTAGCGGCTATGGAGATACGCAGTATTTT. Amino acid sequence: CASSPTSGYGDTQYF.

This chain connects TRBV19 to TRBJ1-1; possibly TRBD1 for D (6 bases). V was trimmed by 4 bases and J by 4 bases, leaving 28 bases between them. This CDR3 has 19 residues. CDR1 is LNHDA, CDR2 SQIVND, per germline (reference sequence). CDR3 DNA sequence: TGTGCCAGTAGTAATCGGAACCAACGGCATAACAGGGCCCGCACTGAAGCTTTCTTT. Translated, it gives CASSNRNQRHNRARTEAFF.

This sequence joins TRBV6-4 and TRBJ2-1; 7 bases are shared with TRBD2. V shed 0 bases, J shed 6 bases, and the junction held 2 bases outside the gene matches. Germline CDR1 reads MRHNA; CDR2 reads SNTAGT. This CDR3 has 14 amino acids. CDR3 sequence: CASSDSSGVNEQFF. The CDR3 nucleotides are TGTGCCAGCAGTGACTCAAGCGGGGTCAATGAGCAGTTCTTC.

The rearrangement joins TRBV4-1 to TRBJ2-6; possible D gene TRBD1, 5 bases. This CDR3 contains 15 residues. Germline V gives CDR1 MGHRA, CDR2 YSYEKL. V lost 1 base to trimming and J lost 4 bases, with 8 bases between them. CDR3 coding DNA: TGCGCCAGCAGCCAAGCTGGGGCCGGGGCCAACGTCCTGACTTTC. Residues: CASSQAGAGANVLTF.

This chain connects TRBV5-6 to TRBJ2-1; 13 bases are a match to TRBD2. The length of the CDR3 is 16 residues. The germline CDR1 and CDR2 sequences are SGHDT and YYEEEE. With V trimmed by 4 bases and J by 4 bases, 5 bases remained unmatched. CDR3 coding DNA: TGTGCCAGCAGCATAACTAGCGGGGGGGCATACAATGAGCAGTTCTTC. Its translation: CASSITSGGAYNEQFF.

The chain is built from TRBV29-1 and TRBJ2-3; 12 positions match TRBD2. Germline-derived CDR1 and CDR2 are SQVTM and ANQGSEA. This CDR3 has 14 residues. J lost 2 bases, V lost 4 bases, and 1 base had no gene match. CDR3 sequence: CSVGLAGDTDTQYF. In DNA form, the CDR3 reads TGCAGCGTTGGACTAGCGGGGGACACAGATACGCAGTATTTT.

The chain joins TRBV2 to TRBJ2-5; TRBD1 might be the D (6 bases). The CDR3 is 14 amino acids. Germline CDR1 and CDR2: SNHLY and FYNNEI. Trimming pared 7 bases from V and 7 bases from J, leaving 19 bases between. The CDR3 is CASMLANRDGTQYF. Here the CDR3 DNA reads TGTGCCAGCATGCTTGCGAACAGGGATGGGACCCAGTACTTC.

The rearrangement uses TRBV7-9 and TRBJ1-6, with D possibly matching TRBD1 (6 bases). This CDR3 has 16 amino acids. Trimming removed 5 bases from V and 9 bases from J, with 20 bases in between. Germline CDR1 is SEHNR and CDR2 is FQNEAQ (reference sequence). The CDR3 coding sequence is TGTGCCAGCAGCCTACGACAGGACGCGGGGGCTTCACCCCTCCACTTT. Translated, it gives CASSLRQDAGASPLHF.

This clone was seen once. V and J are TRBV4-1 and TRBJ2-7, with 9 bases that match TRBD2. The V gene end was trimmed by 1 base and the J gene end by 4 bases; junction bases not matched to a gene: 2. From germline, CDR1 is MGHRA and CDR2 YSYEKL. This CDR3 region has 14 residues. The CDR3 reads CASSQVAGGYEQYF. In nucleotides, the CDR3 is TGCGCCAGCAGCCAAGTGGCGGGGGGGTACGAGCAGTACTTC.

The rearrangement links TRBV5-6 to TRBJ2-2; 10 bases map to TRBD1. This CDR3 spans 14 amino acids. Germline V gene data show CDR1 as SGHDT and CDR2 as YYEEEE. After removal of 6 bases from V and 6 bases from J, the junction contained 5 bases not matched to a gene. CDR3 coding DNA: TGTGCCAGCAACCGACAGGGGGCACCCGGGGAGCTGTTTTTT. Protein sequence: CASNRQGAPGELFF.